The rows below give T cell receptor beta chains drawn from one sample of a study of T cell changes during pregnancy in multiple sclerosis. TCRdb's copy holds only in-frame clones and misses some; the assay was immunoSEQ multiplex PCR. The sample comprises about 43,000 clones, roughly 88% of which are singletons, and 1.4% rests with the top ten. Sequencing was performed on PBMCs (not recorded whether the cells were cultured). Receptors were obtained from a female donor with multiple sclerosis, enrolled in a pregnancy study. The CDR3 runs from the conserved cysteine through the conserved F or W. The order of the fields is V gene, J gene, clone size, D gene, CDR3 protein, CDR3 DNA. D genes are given only for firm matches. Not every row has a clone size; where given, it reads once, few, many or a size class.

TRBV19	TRBJ2-3	.	.	CASSRGASTDTQYF	TGTGCCAGTAGTAGGGGGGCCAGCACAGATACGCAGTATTTT
TRBV21-1	TRBJ2-7	.	.	CASSVLVGYEQYF	TGTGCCAGCAGCGTCCTCGTCGGCTACGAGCAGTACTTC
TRBV7-3	TRBJ2-3	.	TRBD1	CASSSQGSDTQYF	TGTGCCAGCAGCTCACAGGGGTCAGATACGCAGTATTTT
TRBV29-1	TRBJ1-2	.	.	CSVEPSLYGYTF	TGCAGCGTTGAACCGTCGCTCTATGGCTACACCTTC
TRBV5-1	TRBJ2-5	.	TRBD2	CASSLTGGIQTQYF	TGCGCCAGCAGCTTGACGGGAGGGATACAGACCCAGTACTTC
TRBV27	TRBJ2-7	.	TRBD1	CASSLRTGSSSYEQYF	TGTGCCAGCAGCCTACGGACAGGTTCCAGCTCCTACGAGCAGTACTTC
TRBV6-5	TRBJ2-3	.	.	CASSYPGTTDTQYF	TGTGCCAGCAGTTACCCAGGGACGACAGATACGCAGTATTTT
TRBV5-1	TRBJ2-3	.	.	CASSLGGYTDTQYF	TGCGCCAGCAGCTTGGGAGGGTACACAGATACGCAGTATTTT
TRBV13	TRBJ2-1	.	.	CASRKDPRGYNEQFF	TGTGCCAGCAGGAAGGACCCGAGAGGCTACAATGAGCAGTTCTTC
TRBV30	TRBJ1-1	.	.	CAWSGRVRGEAFF	TGTGCCTGGAGTGGCAGGGTCCGGGGGGAAGCTTTCTTT
TRBV28	TRBJ2-1	.	TRBD2	CASSLAGGPNEQFF	TGTGCCAGCAGTTTAGCGGGAGGGCCGAATGAGCAGTTCTTC
TRBV11-2	TRBJ1-1	.	.	CASSLETWGLGAFF	TGTGCCAGCAGCTTAGAGACGTGGGGGCTCGGAGCTTTCTTT
TRBV29-1	TRBJ2-5	.	.	CSVEPSRVGVQETQYF	TGCAGCGTTGAGCCGAGCAGGGTTGGGGTGCAAGAGACCCAGTACTTC
TRBV28	TRBJ2-5	.	.	CASRPPTGYQETQYF	TGTGCCAGCAGACCTCCGACAGGTTACCAAGAGACCCAGTACTTC
TRBV5-5	TRBJ1-2	.	.	CASSLSFGFYGYTF	TGTGCCAGCAGCTTGTCATTTGGGTTCTATGGCTACACCTTC
TRBV20-1	TRBJ2-2	.	.	CSARVSGELFF	TGCAGTGCTAGAGTTAGCGGGGAGCTGTTTTTT
TRBV5-1	TRBJ1-2	.	.	CASGTGQSNYGYTF	TGCGCCAGCGGAACAGGACAGTCTAACTATGGCTACACCTTC
TRBV19	TRBJ1-1	.	.	CASTPMAQGMNTEAFF	TGTGCCAGTACCCCCATGGCGCAGGGGATGAACACTGAAGCTTTCTTT
TRBV6-1	TRBJ1-2	.	.	CASRAARAANYGYTF	TGTGCCAGCAGGGCTGCCAGGGCTGCTAACTATGGCTACACCTTC
TRBV28	TRBJ2-2	.	.	CASGQGNTGELFF	TGTGCCAGCGGGCAGGGGAACACCGGGGAGCTGTTTTTT
TRBV25-1	TRBJ2-2	.	.	CASSLWYGAGELFF	TGTGCCAGCAGCCTGTGGTATGGAGCCGGGGAGCTGTTTTTT
TRBV13	TRBJ2-7	.	.	CASSAASYEQYF	TGTGCCAGCAGCGCAGCATCCTACGAGCAGTACTTC
TRBV4-1	TRBJ2-2	.	TRBD1	CASSQAGTANTGELFF	TGCGCCAGCAGCCAAGCCGGGACAGCGAACACCGGGGAGCTGTTTTTT
TRBV6-6	TRBJ1-1	.	.	CASSRSRDGDTEAFF	TGTGCCAGCAGTCGTTCCAGGGATGGTGACACTGAAGCTTTCTTT
TRBV23-1	TRBJ2-7	.	.	CASSQSGPFFYEQYF	TGCGCCAGCAGTCAATCCGGGCCCTTCTTCTACGAGCAGTACTTC
TRBV6-1	TRBJ2-1	.	TRBD1	CASSEPGQGASEQFF	TGTGCCAGCAGTGAGCCCGGACAGGGGGCGAGTGAGCAGTTCTTC
TRBV11-2	TRBJ2-1	.	.	CASSSRPDGINNEQFF	TGTGCCAGCAGCTCCCGACCGGACGGAATAAACAATGAGCAGTTCTTC
TRBV6-1	TRBJ1-5	.	.	CASSDPGWSNQPQHF	TGTGCCAGCAGTGACCCGGGCTGGAGCAATCAGCCCCAGCATTTT
TRBV19	TRBJ1-1	.	TRBD1	CASSYQGDTEAFF	TGTGCCAGTAGTTATCAGGGGGACACTGAAGCTTTCTTT
TRBV19	TRBJ1-1	.	.	CASKSFRHENTEAFF	TGTGCCAGTAAAAGCTTCAGACACGAGAACACTGAAGCTTTCTTT
TRBV19	TRBJ2-3	.	TRBD2	CASSTLPRAGSTDTQYF	TGTGCCAGTAGTACCCTTCCTAGAGCGGGATCTACAGATACGCAGTATTTT
TRBV9	TRBJ2-1	.	TRBD1	CASSPRQGRNEQFF	TGTGCCAGCAGCCCCAGACAGGGTAGGAATGAGCAGTTCTTC
TRBV11-2	TRBJ2-1	once	.	CASSLSPDFYNEQFF	TGTGCCAGCAGCTTAAGCCCGGACTTTTACAATGAGCAGTTCTTC
TRBV25-1	TRBJ1-1	.	.	CASSELRNTEAFF	TGTGCCAGCAGTGAGCTTCGGAACACTGAAGCTTTCTTT
TRBV7-3	TRBJ1-2	.	TRBD1	CASSFGTDYGYTF	TGTGCCAGCAGCTTCGGGACAGACTATGGCTACACCTTC
TRBV10-3	TRBJ2-7	.	.	CAISGPYSSYEQYF	TGTGCCATCAGTGGGCCCTACAGCTCCTACGAGCAGTACTTC
TRBV9	TRBJ1-1	.	.	CASSVADLNTEAFF	TGTGCCAGCAGCGTAGCGGACCTGAACACTGAAGCTTTCTTT
TRBV28	TRBJ1-5	.	TRBD1	CASSLDRGNQPQHF	TGTGCCAGCAGTTTAGACAGGGGCAATCAGCCCCAGCATTTT
TRBV10-3	TRBJ2-5	.	TRBD2	CAVTSGRGSETQYF	TGTGCCGTCACTAGCGGGAGGGGATCAGAGACCCAGTACTTC
TRBV11-2	TRBJ2-7	.	TRBD1	CASSLTGTGGSYEQYF	TGTGCCAGCAGCTTAACCGGGACAGGGGGCTCCTACGAGCAGTACTTC
TRBV7-5	TRBJ1-1	.	.	CARRKGGRAGTEAFF	TGTGCCAGAAGGAAAGGGGGCAGGGCGGGCACTGAAGCTTTCTTT
TRBV19	TRBJ2-4	.	.	CASSIERDKAIQYF	TGTGCCAGTAGTATAGAACGGGACAAAGCCATTCAGTACTTC
TRBV19	TRBJ2-1	.	.	CASSIDHEQFF	TGTGCCAGTAGTATAGATCATGAGCAGTTCTTC
TRBV28	TRBJ2-7	.	.	CASSLADSYEQYF	TGTGCCAGCAGTTTAGCGGACTCCTACGAGCAGTACTTC
TRBV18	TRBJ1-5	few	.	CASSPEGGSNQPQHF	TGTGCCAGCTCACCAGAAGGGGGTAGCAATCAGCCCCAGCATTTT
TRBV7-9	TRBJ2-1	.	TRBD2	CASSFTSATYNEQFF	TGTGCCAGCAGCTTTACTAGCGCGACCTACAATGAGCAGTTCTTC
TRBV25-1	TRBJ2-3	.	.	CASSEDGGLTDTQYF	TGTGCCAGCAGTGAGGACGGGGGGCTTACAGATACGCAGTATTTT
TRBV7-7	TRBJ2-7	.	.	CASSLGTNSYEQYF	TGTGCTAGCAGCTTGGGGACAAACTCCTACGAGCAGTACTTC
TRBV7-2	TRBJ1-1	.	TRBD1	CASSLQGAGYTEAFF	TGTGCCAGCAGCTTACAGGGGGCCGGGTACACTGAAGCTTTCTTT
TRBV5-1	TRBJ2-7	once	.	CASSFTGLPTYEQYF	TGCGCCAGCAGCTTTACAGGGCTCCCAACCTACGAGCAGTACTTC
TRBV5-1	TRBJ2-2	.	TRBD2	CASSAGGGAAGELFF	TGCGCCAGCAGCGCGGGAGGGGGGGCAGCCGGGGAGCTGTTTTTT